This TCR beta chain appears in the sequencing data of a study of T cells after posttransplantation cyclophosphamide. Study results and caveats: Donor-recipient repertoire similarity was low at 1-2 months, rising over year one. After PTCy, TRB diversity resembled that of CNI/methotrexate controls.

Cyclophosphamide on days +3 and +4 followed busulfan-fludarabine conditioning and a marrow graft. As concerns this clone: The target antigen is unknown.

Sequencing was performed with immunoSEQ multiplex PCR; in TCRdb, only in-frame clones are kept and a portion is missing. The profile covers tens of thousands of clones, with less than 95% appearing a single time and less than 2.5% taken by the ten largest. V lost 7 bases to trimming and J lost 5 bases, with 12 bases between them. CDR3 length: 14 amino acids. The germline V gene has CDR1 SEHNR and CDR2 FQNEAQ (reference sequence). The sequence was collected from a male patient aged 60 to 75 who received an allogeneic stem cell transplant from a related donor and was CMV-positive. Some T cells could come from the graft donor. The chain couples TRBV7-9 to TRBJ1-6; tentatively, D is TRBD1 (6 bases). This specimen was PBMCs, taken around 63 days after allogeneic stem cell transplant with posttransplant cyclophosphamide. CDR3 sequence reads: CASNRAGDNSPLHF. Written as DNA, the CDR3 is TGTGCCAGCAACCGGGCAGGGGATAATTCACCCCTCCACTTT.